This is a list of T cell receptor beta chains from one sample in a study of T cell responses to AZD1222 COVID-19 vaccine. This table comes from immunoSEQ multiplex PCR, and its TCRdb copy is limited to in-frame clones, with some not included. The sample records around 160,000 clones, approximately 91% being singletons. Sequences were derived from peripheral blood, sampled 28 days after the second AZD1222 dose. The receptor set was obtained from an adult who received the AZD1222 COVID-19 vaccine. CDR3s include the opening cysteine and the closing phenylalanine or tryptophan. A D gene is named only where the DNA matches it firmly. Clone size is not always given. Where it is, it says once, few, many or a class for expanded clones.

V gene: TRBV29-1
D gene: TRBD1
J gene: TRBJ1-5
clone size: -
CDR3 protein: CSVVTGGGNQPQHF
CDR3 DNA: TGCAGCGTTGTTACAGGGGGGGGCAATCAGCCCCAGCATTTT

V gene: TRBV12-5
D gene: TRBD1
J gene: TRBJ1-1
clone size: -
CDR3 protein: CASGFTGGNTEAFF
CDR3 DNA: TGTGCTAGTGGTTTTACAGGGGGGAACACTGAAGCTTTCTTT

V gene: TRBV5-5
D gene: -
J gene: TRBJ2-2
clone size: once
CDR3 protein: CASSLGGRVTGELFF
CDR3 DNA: TGTGCCAGCAGCTTGGGGGGCAGGGTCACCGGGGAGCTGTTTTTT

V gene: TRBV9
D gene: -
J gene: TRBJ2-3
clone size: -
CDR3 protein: CASSVIPTSTDTQYF
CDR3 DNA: TGTGCCAGCAGTGTCATTCCGACTAGCACAGATACGCAGTATTTT

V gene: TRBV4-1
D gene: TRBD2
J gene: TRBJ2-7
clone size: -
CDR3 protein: CASSQVPSGLPYEQYF
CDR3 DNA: TGCGCCAGCAGCCAAGTACCTAGCGGGCTCCCCTACGAGCAGTACTTC

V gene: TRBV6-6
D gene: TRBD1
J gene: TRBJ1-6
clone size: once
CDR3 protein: CASSRGGQGDSPLHF
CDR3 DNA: TGTGCCAGCAGCCGCGGGGGACAGGGGGATTCACCCCTCCACTTT

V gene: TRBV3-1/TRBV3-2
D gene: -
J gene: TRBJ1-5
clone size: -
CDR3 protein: CASSHGGDQPQHF
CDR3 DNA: TGTGCCAGCAGCCACGGGGGCGACCAGCCCCAGCATTTT

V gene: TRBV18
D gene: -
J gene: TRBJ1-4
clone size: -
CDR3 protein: CASSPLSGFNEKLFF
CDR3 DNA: TGTGCCAGCTCACCACTGTCTGGATTTAATGAAAAACTGTTTTTT

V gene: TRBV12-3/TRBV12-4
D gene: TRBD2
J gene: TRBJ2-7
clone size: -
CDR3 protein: CASSSGGSYEQYF
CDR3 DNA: TGTGCCAGCAGTAGCGGGGGTTCCTACGAGCAGTACTTC

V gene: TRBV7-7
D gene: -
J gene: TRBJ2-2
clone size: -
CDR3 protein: CASSPVGPNTGELFF
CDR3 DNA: TGTGCCAGCAGCCCCGTTGGGCCAAACACCGGGGAGCTGTTTTTT

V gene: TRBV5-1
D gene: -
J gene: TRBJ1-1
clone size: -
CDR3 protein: CASSLEAGDRGTEAFF
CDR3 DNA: TGCGCCAGCAGCTTGGAGGCCGGGGATAGGGGCACTGAAGCTTTCTTT

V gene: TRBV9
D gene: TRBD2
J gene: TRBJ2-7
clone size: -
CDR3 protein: CASSVDGGRVAEQYF
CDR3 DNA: TGTGCCAGCAGCGTAGATGGCGGGAGGGTAGCCGAGCAGTACTTC

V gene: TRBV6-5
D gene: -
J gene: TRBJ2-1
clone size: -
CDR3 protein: CASSYSLARAYNEQFF
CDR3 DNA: TGTGCCAGCAGTTACTCGTTAGCACGGGCCTACAATGAGCAGTTCTTC

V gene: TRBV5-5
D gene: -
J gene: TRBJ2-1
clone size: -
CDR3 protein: CASSLSGIWNEQFF
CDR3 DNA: TGTGCCAGCAGCTTATCAGGGATATGGAATGAGCAGTTCTTC

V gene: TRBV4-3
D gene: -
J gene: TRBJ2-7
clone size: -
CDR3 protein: CASSQNRDTNYEQYF
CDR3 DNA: TGCGCCAGCAGCCAAAATCGAGACACCAACTACGAGCAGTACTTC

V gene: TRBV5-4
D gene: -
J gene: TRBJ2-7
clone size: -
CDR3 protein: CASSSDSYGEQYF
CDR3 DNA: TGTGCCAGCAGCTCCGACAGCTATGGGGAGCAGTACTTC

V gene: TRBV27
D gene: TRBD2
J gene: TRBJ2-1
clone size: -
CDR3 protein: CASSHTRGLVVTEQFF
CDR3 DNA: TGTGCCAGCAGTCACACCCGTGGACTAGTCGTCACTGAGCAGTTCTTC

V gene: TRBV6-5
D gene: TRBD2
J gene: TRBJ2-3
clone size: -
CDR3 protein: CASSYRLAGTDTQYF
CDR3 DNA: TGTGCCAGCAGTTACAGACTAGCAGGGACAGATACGCAGTATTTT

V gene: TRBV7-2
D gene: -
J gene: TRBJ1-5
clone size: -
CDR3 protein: CASSLGLGRSQPQHF
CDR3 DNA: TGTGCCAGCAGCTTAGGGCTTGGAAGATCTCAGCCCCAGCATTTT

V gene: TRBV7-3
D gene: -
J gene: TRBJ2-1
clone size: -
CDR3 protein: CASSLGLAGNEQFF
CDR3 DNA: TGTGCCAGCAGCTTAGGGTTGGCGGGGAATGAGCAGTTCTTC

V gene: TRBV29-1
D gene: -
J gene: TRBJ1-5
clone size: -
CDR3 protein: CSVQGRGNQPQHF
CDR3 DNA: TGCAGCGTTCAGGGTCGGGGCAATCAGCCCCAGCATTTT

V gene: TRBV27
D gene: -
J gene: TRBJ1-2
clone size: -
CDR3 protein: CASRSTGLNYGYTF
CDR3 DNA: TGTGCCAGCAGGTCTACAGGGCTTAACTATGGCTACACCTTC

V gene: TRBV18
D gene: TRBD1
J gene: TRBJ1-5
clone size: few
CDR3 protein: CASSLSRDRRNQPQHF
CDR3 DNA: TGTGCCAGCTCACTCTCCCGGGACAGGCGCAATCAGCCCCAGCATTTT

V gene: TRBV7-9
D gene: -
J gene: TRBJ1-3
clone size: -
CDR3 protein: CASSLDQGNTIYF
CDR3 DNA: TGTGCCAGCAGCTTAGACCAGGGAAACACCATATATTTT

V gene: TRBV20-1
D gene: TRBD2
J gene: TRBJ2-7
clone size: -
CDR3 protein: CSALADYEQYF
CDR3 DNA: TGCAGTGCGCTAGCGGATTACGAGCAGTACTTC

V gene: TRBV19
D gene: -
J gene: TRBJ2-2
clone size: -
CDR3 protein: CASSRRLATNTGELFF
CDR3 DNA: TGTGCCAGTAGTAGGAGGCTAGCGACGAACACCGGGGAGCTGTTTTTT

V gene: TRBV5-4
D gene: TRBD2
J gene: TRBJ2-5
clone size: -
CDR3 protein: CASSLLAGAQETQYF
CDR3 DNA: TGTGCCAGCAGCTTGTTAGCGGGAGCGCAAGAGACCCAGTACTTC

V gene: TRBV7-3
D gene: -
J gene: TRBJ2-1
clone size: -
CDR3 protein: CASSPPAAGRYNEQFF
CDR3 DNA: TGTGCCAGCAGCCCACCCGCGGCGGGACGCTACAATGAGCAGTTCTTC

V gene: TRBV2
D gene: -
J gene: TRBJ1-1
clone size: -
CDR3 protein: CASSETRGGLIAPEAFF
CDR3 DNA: TGTGCCAGCAGTGAAACAAGAGGGGGACTAATCGCGCCTGAAGCTTTCTTT

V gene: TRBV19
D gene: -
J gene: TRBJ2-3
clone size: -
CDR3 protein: CASSTGGRGNTDTQYF
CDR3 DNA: TGTGCCAGTAGTACCGGAGGGAGAGGGAACACAGATACGCAGTATTTT

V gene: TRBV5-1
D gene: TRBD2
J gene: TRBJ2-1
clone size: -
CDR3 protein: CASSQGQGLAGDYNEQFF
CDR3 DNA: TGCGCCAGCAGCCAAGGACAGGGACTAGCGGGGGATTACAATGAGCAGTTCTTC

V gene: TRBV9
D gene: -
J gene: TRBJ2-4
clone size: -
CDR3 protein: CASSGGGLNIQYF
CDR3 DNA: TGTGCCAGCAGCGGTGGAGGGTTAAACATTCAGTACTTC

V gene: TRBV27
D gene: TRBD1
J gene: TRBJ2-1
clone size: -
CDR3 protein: CASSADRSSYNEQFF
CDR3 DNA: TGTGCCAGCAGTGCGGACAGGAGCTCCTACAATGAGCAGTTCTTC

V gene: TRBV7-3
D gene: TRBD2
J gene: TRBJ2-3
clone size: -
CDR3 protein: CASSFRLAGGGDTQYF
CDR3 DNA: TGTGCCAGCAGCTTTCGGCTAGCGGGAGGTGGAGATACGCAGTATTTT

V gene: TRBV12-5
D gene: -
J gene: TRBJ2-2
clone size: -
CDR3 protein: CASGSHGTTLAGELFF
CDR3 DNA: TGTGCTAGTGGTTCCCATGGGACAACCCTCGCCGGGGAGCTGTTTTTT

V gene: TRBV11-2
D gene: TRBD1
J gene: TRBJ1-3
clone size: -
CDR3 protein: CASSASTGNGNTIYF
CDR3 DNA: TGTGCCAGCAGCGCCTCGACAGGGAATGGAAACACCATATATTTT

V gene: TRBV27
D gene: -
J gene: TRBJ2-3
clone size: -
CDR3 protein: CASSLLVGTDTQYF
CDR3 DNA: TGTGCCAGCAGTTTGTTAGTCGGCACAGATACGCAGTATTTT

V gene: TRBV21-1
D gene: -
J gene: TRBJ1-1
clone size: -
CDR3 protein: CATTKTRPGPRPAAFF
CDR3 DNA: TGTGCCACCACCAAAACACGCCCGGGACCCCGCCCTGCAGCTTTCTTT

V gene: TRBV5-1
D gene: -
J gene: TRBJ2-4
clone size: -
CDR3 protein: CASSPGVFRGRAKNIQYF
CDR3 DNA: TGCGCCAGCAGCCCCGGGGTGTTCCGGGGAAGGGCCAAAAACATTCAGTACTTC

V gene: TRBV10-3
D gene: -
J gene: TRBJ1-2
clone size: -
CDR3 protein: CAIQGDSSNYGYTF
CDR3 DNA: TGTGCCATCCAAGGGGATTCGTCCAACTATGGCTACACCTTC

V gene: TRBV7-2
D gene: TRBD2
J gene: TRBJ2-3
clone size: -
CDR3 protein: CASSSIGPSSGGDTQYF
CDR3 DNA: TGTGCCAGCAGCTCAATCGGCCCCTCTAGCGGGGGTGATACGCAGTATTTT

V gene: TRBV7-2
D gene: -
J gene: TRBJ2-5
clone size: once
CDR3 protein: CASSLASGQETQYF
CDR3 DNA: TGTGCCAGCAGCTTAGCCAGCGGACAAGAGACCCAGTACTTC

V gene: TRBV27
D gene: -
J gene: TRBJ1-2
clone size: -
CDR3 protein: CASSLSGREAYGYTF
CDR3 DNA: TGTGCCAGCAGTTTATCTGGCAGGGAGGCCTATGGCTACACCTTC

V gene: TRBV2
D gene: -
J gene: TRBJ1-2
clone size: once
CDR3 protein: CASSPVGGATGYTF
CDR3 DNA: TGTGCCAGCAGCCCGGTGGGGGGGGCGACGGGCTACACCTTC

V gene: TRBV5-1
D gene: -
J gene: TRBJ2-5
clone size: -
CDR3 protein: CASSLVRFGSGAETQYF
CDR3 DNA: TGCGCCAGCAGCTTGGTTCGGTTTGGTAGCGGTGCGGAGACCCAGTACTTC

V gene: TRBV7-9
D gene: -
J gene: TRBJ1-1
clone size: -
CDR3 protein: CASSPTGFEAFF
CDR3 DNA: TGTGCCAGCAGCCCTACAGGGTTTGAAGCTTTCTTT

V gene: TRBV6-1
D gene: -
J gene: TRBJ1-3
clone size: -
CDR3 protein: CASSATGTGPSGNTIYF
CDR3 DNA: TGTGCCAGCAGTGCGACCGGGACGGGCCCCTCTGGAAACACCATATATTTT

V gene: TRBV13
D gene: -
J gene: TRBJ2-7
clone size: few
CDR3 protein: CASSFGGGSSYEQYF
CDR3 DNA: TGTGCCAGCAGCTTCGGAGGAGGGAGCTCCTACGAGCAGTACTTC

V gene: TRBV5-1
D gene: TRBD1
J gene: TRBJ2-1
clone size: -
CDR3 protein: CASSSTGGNSYNEQFF
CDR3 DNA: TGCGCCAGCAGCTCCACAGGGGGTAACTCCTACAATGAGCAGTTCTTC

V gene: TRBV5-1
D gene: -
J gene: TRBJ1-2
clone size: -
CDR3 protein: CASSLGVLNYGYTF
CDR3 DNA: TGCGCCAGCAGCTTGGGTGTTCTAAACTATGGCTACACCTTC

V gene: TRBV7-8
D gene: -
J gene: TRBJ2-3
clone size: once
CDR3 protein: CASSAGLTTDTQYF
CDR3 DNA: TGTGCCAGCAGCGCTGGACTTACCACAGATACGCAGTATTTT